The 16 T cell receptor beta chains given below trace back to one sample, sequenced in a study of blood T cells in healthy people across ages. Alongside a J-beta primer mix, a sample-barcoded 5' primer served in a second PCR lasting about 7 to 11 cycles. In TCRdb, the 5' RACE reads were re-called with MiXCR into one record per CDR3 protein. The data show around 850,000 distinct CDR3 sequences, about 36% seen once. The sequenced sample consisted of blood. The receptors here all came from a man younger than 30 in good health.

This clonotype was detected only once. V gene TRBV3-1 combines with J gene TRBJ2-2, with a possible D match to TRBD2 (5 bases). The CDR3 covers 16 residues. The germline gives CDR1 LGHDT, CDR2 YNNKEL (reference sequence). Trimming removed 1 base from V and 0 bases from J, with 9 bases in between. CDR3 nucleotides: TGTGCCAGCAGCCAAGGCGGGCAGGCGAACACCGGGGAGCTGTTTTTT. Protein product: CASSQGGQANTGELFF.

The rearrangement links TRBV4-1 to TRBJ2-3, with 8 bases matching TRBD1. The CDR3 length is 14 residues. J lost 5 bases, V lost 1 base, and 2 bases had no gene match. Germline V gene data show CDR1 as MGHRA and CDR2 as YSYEKL. CDR3 residues: CASSQVRGQDTQYF. CDR3 nucleotide sequence: TGCGCCAGCAGCCAAGTCAGGGGGCAAGATACGCAGTATTTT.

The sample holds one count of this clonotype. A much larger clone lies a single base off, so this may be a read error. V is TRBV29-1 and J is TRBJ1-2, with TRBD1 identical over 7 bases. The V and J ends lost 3 bases and 8 bases, in that order; junction bases with no gene match: 12. The V gene's germline CDR1 is SQVTM and CDR2 ANQGSEA. The CDR3 covers 14 residues. The DNA for the CDR3 is TGCAGCGTTGAGGGTGGCGGACAGGTGAGAGGCTACACCTTC. Its protein product is CSVEGGGQVRGYTF.

The chain links TRBV10-3 to TRBJ1-2, with no clear D. Germline V lookup: CDR1 ENHRY, CDR2 SYGVKD. V lost 10 bases to trimming and J lost 3 bases, with 15 bases between them. This CDR3 comprises 13 residues. CDR3 sequence: CATTGKDHYGYTF. The DNA for the CDR3 is TGTGCCACCACCGGAAAGGACCACTATGGCTACACCTTC.

The rearrangement joins TRBV7-2 to TRBJ2-7; possible D gene TRBD1, 5 bases. Germline-derived CDR1 and CDR2 are SGHTA and FQGNSA. The V gene lost 5 bases and the J gene lost 5 bases, with 16 bases spanning the gap. The CDR3 length is 14 residues. The CDR3 nucleotides read TGTGCCAGCAGCAACAATCAGGGTCGGGACGAGCAGTACTTC. Encoded protein: CASSNNQGRDEQYF.

The CDR3 DNA is TGCGCCAGCAGCTTGGTTCTGGTCAGCAATGAGCAGTTCTTC. Its protein product is CASSLVLVSNEQFF. The rearrangement joins TRBV5-1 to TRBJ2-1; D is uncertain. The CDR3 is made up of 14 amino acids. In germline, CDR1 is SGHRS, CDR2 YFSETQ. V was pared by 0 bases and J by 6 bases, with 10 bases between.

This chain joins TRBV29-1 and TRBJ2-7, with unresolved D. The end of the DNA is better explained by TRBJ2-5, so the J call may be wrong. This CDR3 has 14 residues. Per germline, CDR1 SQVTM and CDR2 ANQGSEA. CDR3 bases: TGCAGCGTTCCTTTCGAGAGTTACCAAGAGACCCAGTACTTC. Residues: CSVPFESYQETQYF.

This clonotype was observed many times. CDR3: CSAKTGGFTEAFF. Here the CDR3 DNA reads TGCAGTGCCAAAACAGGGGGTTTCACTGAAGCTTTCTTT. This chain joins TRBV20-1 and TRBJ1-1, with 8 bases fitting TRBD1. J was trimmed by 4 bases and V by 6 bases; bases with no gene match: 7. Germline CDR1 and CDR2: DFQATT and SNEGSKA (reference sequence). This CDR3 is built from 13 residues.

This clonotype was observed a few times. The chain combines TRBV5-1 with TRBJ1-1; perhaps TRBD1 as D (5 bases). With 4 bases removed from V and 1 base from J, the gap between germline ends came to 14 bases. Germline V gene data show CDR1 as SGHRS and CDR2 as YFSETQ. CDR3 length: 15 residues. DNA for the CDR3: TGCGCCAGCAGCCCTAAGGCAGGGCGGAACACTGAAGCTTTCTTT. Its protein is CASSPKAGRNTEAFF.

This clonotype was detected ten times or more. The gene calls are TRBV29-1 and TRBJ1-1; tentative D call: TRBD1 (5 bases). Germline loops: CDR1 SQVTM, CDR2 ANQGSEA. The V end was cut by 8 bases, the J end by 1 base, with 14 bases between. The CDR3 extends over 13 amino acids. CDR3 region: CSSCPGRNTEAFF. The DNA of the CDR3 is TGCAGCTCGTGCCCGGGGCGGAACACTGAAGCTTTCTTT.

The chain is built from TRBV6-1 and TRBJ1-2; D is ambiguous. Trimming took 0 bases from V and 4 from J, leaving 12 bases between them. The CDR3 contains 15 residues. The V gene's germline CDR1 is MNHNS and CDR2 SASEGT. The CDR3 region is CASSEAGNGPYGYTF. The CDR3 DNA reads as TGTGCCAGCAGTGAAGCGGGAAACGGACCCTATGGCTACACCTTC.

This chain joins TRBV6-6 and TRBJ2-7, with 9 bases aligning to TRBD1. The germline V gene encodes CDR1 MNHNY and CDR2 SVGAGI (reference sequence). The J segment lost 7 bases and the V segment lost 4 bases, leaving 11 bases of the junction unmatched. This CDR3 is built from 15 residues. CDR3 in DNA: TGTGCCAGCAGTTCCACCGGGACAGGGTACAATGAGCAGTACTTC. Its translation is CASSSTGTGYNEQYF.

This clonotype was seen a few times. This sequence joins TRBV6-6 and TRBJ1-1; 11 bases map to TRBD1. V lost 4 bases and J lost 4; bases outside the gene matches: 2. CDR3 length equals 14 residues. Germline CDR1 reads MNHNY; CDR2 reads SVGAGI (reference sequence). As DNA, the CDR3 is TGTGCCAGCAGTTTGGACAGGGGGCCCACTGAAGCTTTCTTT. This encodes CASSLDRGPTEAFF.

V usage is TRBV29-1 and J usage is TRBJ1-2; possibly TRBD1 for D (5 bases). With 6 bases removed from V and 7 bases from J, the gap between germline ends came to 18 bases. Germline CDR1 SQVTM, CDR2 ANQGSEA. CDR3 length equals 13 residues. CDR3 loop: CSVGRDLDGGYTF. The CDR3 DNA follows: TGCAGCGTCGGTCGGGACCTCGATGGTGGCTACACCTTC.

This clonotype was picked up many times. The chain uses TRBV11-3 and TRBJ2-1; D gene unclear. The V and J ends lost 8 bases and 5 bases respectively, with 10 bases between them. The CDR3 consists of 12 residues. Germline loops: CDR1 SGHNT, CDR2 YENEEA. The CDR3 loop is CASSGQNNEQFF. The CDR3, as DNA: TGTGCCAGCTCTGGGCAGAACAATGAGCAGTTCTTC.

The chain uses TRBV29-1 and TRBJ1-1; 9 bases are shared with TRBD1. CDR3 size: 14 residues. Germline assignment: CDR1 SQVTM and CDR2 ANQGSEA. After removal of 6 bases from V and 5 bases from J, the junction contained 10 bases not matched to a gene. DNA for the CDR3: TGCAGCGTCGATGTACAGGGGGCGGGAACTGAAGCTTTCTTT. It specifies CSVDVQGAGTEAFF.